Many counts were recorded for the clone carrying this T cell receptor (beta chain). The data belong to a study of early T cells in non-severe SARS-CoV-2 infection. Turning to the study itself: Chains stayed unpaired after sequencing of bulk RNA from unsorted whole blood.

CDR3 size: 17 residues. V lost 2 bases, J lost 2 bases, and 6 bases stayed unmatched. CDR1 SNHLY and CDR2 FYNNEI come from the germline V gene. Tagging with unique molecular identifiers was applied to individual cDNA molecules. MiXCR was run by TCRdb on the 5' RACE reads, yielding one entry per CDR3 protein. The top ten clones hold about 2.5% of a sample with 25,000 to 35,000 distinct CDR3 sequences, 4.5% to 5.5% of them seen once. The sequencing input was whole blood. This sequence originates from an adult who was a healthcare worker with PCR-confirmed SARS-CoV-2 infection or an uninfected control (not recorded which). V and J are TRBV2 and TRBJ2-1; 10 bases line up with TRBD2. The CDR3 is CASSELAGVGAYNEQFF. In nucleotides, the CDR3 is TGTGCCAGCAGTGAACTAGCGGGAGTAGGGGCCTACAATGAGCAGTTCTTC. The whole variable domain, remainder taken from reference TRBV2 and TRBJ2-1, is EPEVTQTPSHQVTQMGQEVILRCVPISNHLYFYWYRQILGQKVEFLVSFYNNEISEKSEIFDDQFSVERPDGSNFTLKIRSTKLEDSAMYFCASSELAGVGAYNEQFFGPGTRLTVL.